Listed here is a single T cell receptor beta chain. This record comes from a study of siplizumab effects on memory and regulatory T cells. Trimming stripped 6 bases from V and 3 bases from J, with 18 bases between. The CDR3 has 15 amino acids. The germline V gene encodes CDR1 MNHNS and CDR2 SASEGT. Only in-frame clones appear in the TCRdb table, and some are missing; sequencing was by immunoSEQ multiplex PCR. The table shows approximately 75,000 clones, with 93% occurring only once. Sequencing was carried out using CD8+ T cells sorted from blood. The receptor's source is a human donor in good health. The chain employs TRBV6-1 and TRBJ2-7; D is perhaps TRBD1 or TRBD2 (5 bases each). The CDR3 nucleotides read TGTGCCAGCAGGAAAACTTGGGACCGACTCTACGAGCAGTACTTC. Its protein is CASRKTWDRLYEQYF.